This T cell receptor (beta chain) was documented in a study of T cell repertoires in cytomegalovirus infection. Study-wide context: Public TCR beta signatures marked donors with CMV infection and the matching HLA.

The CDR3 is 14 residues long. Germline V CDR1 and CDR2: SGHRS, YFSETQ. Trimming stripped 0 bases from V and 5 bases from J, with 11 bases between. This clonotype occurred a few times. Its matching antigen is unknown. TCRdb itself ran the reads through MiXCR, one entry per CDR3 protein. The sample includes fewer than 200,000 distinct CDR3 sequences, approximately 14% of them seen just once. Study-level points and caveats: Clonotypes of TCR beta that were HLA-C-restricted and CMV-specific dominated the ex vivo response. The cumulative frequency of public TCR beta families identified carriers of CMV plus the relevant HLA.

The chain joins TRBV5-1 to TRBJ1-1; D remains unclear. The material sequenced was PBMCs. The sequence came from a human donor in good health (CMV status not recorded). Some clones in this sample may be carry-over from other donors' samples. CDR3 residues: CASSLGALGTEAFF. CDR3 DNA sequence: TGCGCCAGCAGCTTGGGGGCGCTGGGTACTGAAGCTTTCTTT.